This T cell receptor beta chain was observed in a study of T cell responses to AZD1222 COVID-19 vaccine. Study-wide results and caveats: It was only after the peak T cell response that any repertoires were sampled.

The assay was immunoSEQ multiplex PCR, and TCRdb's table has in-frame clones only and misses some. The sample has 90,000 to 120,000 clones, 88% seen once. Germline V gene lookup returns CDR1 KGHSH and CDR2 LQKENI. CDR3 length: 17 residues. V dropped 4 bases and J dropped 2; count of bases not matched to a gene: 8. A word on this clone: Its antigen is undetermined.

The rearrangement joins TRBV18 to TRBJ2-6, with 7 bases aligning to TRBD1. This sequence originates from an adult in good health. The material sequenced was peripheral blood, taken on day 0 of AZD1222 vaccination. This CDR3 is CASSLGTVRTGANVLTF. The CDR3 DNA sequence: TGTGCCAGCTCACTCGGGACAGTGAGAACTGGGGCCAACGTCCTGACTTTC.